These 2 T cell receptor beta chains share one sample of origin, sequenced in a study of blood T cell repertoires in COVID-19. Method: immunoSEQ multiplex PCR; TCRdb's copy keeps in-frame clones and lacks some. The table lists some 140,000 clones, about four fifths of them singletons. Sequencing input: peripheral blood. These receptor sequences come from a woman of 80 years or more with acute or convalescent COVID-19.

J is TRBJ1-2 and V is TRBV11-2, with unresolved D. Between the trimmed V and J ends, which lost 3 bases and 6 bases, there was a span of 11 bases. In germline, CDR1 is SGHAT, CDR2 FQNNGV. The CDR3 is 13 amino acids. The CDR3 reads CASSLAEGDGYTF. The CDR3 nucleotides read TGTGCCAGCAGCTTGGCCGAGGGTGATGGCTACACCTTC.

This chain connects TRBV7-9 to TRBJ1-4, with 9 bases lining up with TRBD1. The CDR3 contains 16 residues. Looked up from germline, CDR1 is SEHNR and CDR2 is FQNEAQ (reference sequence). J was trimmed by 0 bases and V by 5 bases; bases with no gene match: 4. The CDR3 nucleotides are TGTGCCAGCAGCCGGGACAGGGCCCCAACTAATGAAAAACTGTTTTTT. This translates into CASSRDRAPTNEKLFF.